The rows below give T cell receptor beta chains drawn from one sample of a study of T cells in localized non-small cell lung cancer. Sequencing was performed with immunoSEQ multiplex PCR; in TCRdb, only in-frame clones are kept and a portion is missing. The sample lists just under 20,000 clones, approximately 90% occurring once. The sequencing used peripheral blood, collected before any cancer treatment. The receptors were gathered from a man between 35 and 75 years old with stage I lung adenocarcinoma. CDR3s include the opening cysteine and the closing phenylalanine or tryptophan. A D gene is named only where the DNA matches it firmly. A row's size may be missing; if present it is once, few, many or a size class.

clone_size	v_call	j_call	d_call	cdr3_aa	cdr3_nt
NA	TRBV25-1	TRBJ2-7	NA	CAASGTLYEQYF	TGTGCCGCATCCGGGACGCTTTACGAGCAGTACTTC
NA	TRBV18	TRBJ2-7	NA	CASSPGYEQYF	TGTGCCAGCTCACCAGGGTACGAGCAGTACTTC
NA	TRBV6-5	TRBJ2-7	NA	CASRDPPYEQYF	TGTGCCTCTCGGGACCCCCCCTACGAGCAGTACTTC
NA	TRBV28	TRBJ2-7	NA	CASSVSGSQAYEQYF	TGTGCCAGCAGCGTAAGTGGGTCCCAGGCCTACGAGCAGTACTTC
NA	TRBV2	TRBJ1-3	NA	CASSPLGTIYF	TGTGCCAGCAGTCCCCTCGGCACCATATATTTT
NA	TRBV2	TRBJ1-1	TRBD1	CASSPQGYTEAFF	TGTGCCAGCAGCCCACAGGGGTACACTGAAGCTTTCTTT
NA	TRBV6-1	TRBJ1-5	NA	CASQAFNQPQHF	TGTGCCAGCCAGGCCTTCAATCAGCCCCAGCATTTT
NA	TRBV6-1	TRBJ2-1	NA	CASSGVTYEQFF	TGTGCCAGCAGTGGCGTTACCTATGAGCAGTTCTTC
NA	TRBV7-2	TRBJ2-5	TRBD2	CASSFGLAGGPWETQYF	TGTGCCAGCAGCTTTGGACTAGCGGGAGGGCCATGGGAGACCCAGTACTTC
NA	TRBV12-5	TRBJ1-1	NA	CATSGGMNTEAFF	TGTGCTACCTCGGGGGGCATGAACACTGAAGCTTTCTTT
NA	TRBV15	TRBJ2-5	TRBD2	CATSRDRASGSRWETQYF	TGTGCCACCAGCAGAGATCGGGCTAGCGGGAGTAGGTGGGAGACCCAGTACTTC
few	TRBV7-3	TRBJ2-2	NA	CASSLNWDKELFF	TGTGCCAGCAGCTTAAACTGGGACAAGGAGCTGTTTTTT
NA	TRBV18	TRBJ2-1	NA	CASSPSLASSYNEQFF	TGTGCCAGCTCACCATCATTAGCGAGCTCCTACAATGAGCAGTTCTTC
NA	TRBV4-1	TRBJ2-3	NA	CASSQPGTDTQYF	TGCGCCAGCAGCCAACCGGGCACAGATACGCAGTATTTT
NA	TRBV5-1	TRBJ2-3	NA	CASSLGAALGEQYF	TGCGCCAGCAGCTTGGGAGCGGCTCTAGGTGAGCAGTATTTT
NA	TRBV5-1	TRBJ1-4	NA	CASSSRGLGTNEKLFF	TGCGCCAGCAGCTCCAGGGGTTTGGGGACTAATGAAAAACTGTTTTTT
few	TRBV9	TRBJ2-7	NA	CASSTGLPGGEQYF	TGTGCCAGCAGCACGGGACTCCCCGGTGGAGAGCAGTACTTC
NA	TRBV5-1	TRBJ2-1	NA	CASSLGGSPNEQFF	TGCGCCAGCAGCTTGGGCGGTAGCCCCAATGAGCAGTTCTTC
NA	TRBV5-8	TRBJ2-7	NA	CASSLEGSYYEQYF	TGTGCCAGCAGCTTGGAGGGCAGCTACTACGAGCAGTACTTC
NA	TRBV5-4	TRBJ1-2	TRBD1	CASSNRGGGYTF	TGTGCCAGCAGCAACAGGGGTGGCGGCTACACCTTC
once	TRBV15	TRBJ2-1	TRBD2	CATSRPTSGDEQFF	TGTGCCACCAGCAGGCCGACTAGCGGGGATGAGCAGTTCTTC
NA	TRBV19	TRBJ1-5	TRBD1	CASRAGTGGLGPQHF	TGTGCCAGTAGAGCCGGGACAGGGGGATTAGGGCCCCAGCATTTT
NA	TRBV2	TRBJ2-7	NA	CASTGSGFSYEQYF	TGTGCCAGCACGGGCTCGGGATTCTCCTACGAGCAGTACTTC
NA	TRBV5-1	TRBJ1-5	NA	CASRPGPTGQQPQHF	TGCGCCAGCAGACCCGGACCGACAGGACAACAGCCCCAGCATTTT
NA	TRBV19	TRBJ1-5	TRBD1	CASSTRPDQGALQPQHF	TGTGCCAGTAGTACTCGCCCAGATCAGGGGGCCCTGCAGCCCCAGCATTTT
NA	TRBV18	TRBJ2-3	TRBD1	CASSYRQGGTDTQYF	TGTGCCAGCTCATACCGACAGGGGGGCACAGATACGCAGTATTTT
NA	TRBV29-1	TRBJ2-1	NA	CSVDPPVGSARNNEQFF	TGCAGCGTTGACCCCCCCGTAGGAAGCGCGCGGAACAATGAGCAGTTCTTC
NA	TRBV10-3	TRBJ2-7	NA	CAISQDQLKQYF	TGTGCCATCAGTCAGGACCAGCTGAAGCAGTACTTC
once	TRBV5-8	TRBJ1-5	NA	CASSPHRSNQPQHF	TGTGCCAGCAGCCCTCATCGCAGCAATCAGCCCCAGCATTTT
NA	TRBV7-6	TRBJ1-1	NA	CASSLELNTEAFF	TGTGCCAGCAGCTTAGAACTAAACACTGAAGCTTTCTTT
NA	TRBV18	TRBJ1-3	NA	CASSPRALSDFSGNTIYF	TGTGCCAGCTCACCACGGGCGTTATCAGATTTCTCTGGAAACACCATATATTTT
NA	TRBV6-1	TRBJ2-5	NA	CASSPSDLQETQYF	TGTGCCAGCAGTCCCTCAGATCTCCAAGAGACCCAGTACTTC
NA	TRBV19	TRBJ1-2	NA	CASRRDGANYGYTF	TGTGCCAGCCGTCGGGACGGGGCTAACTATGGCTACACCTTC
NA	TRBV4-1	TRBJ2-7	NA	CASSQEGGSYEQYF	TGCGCCAGCAGCCAGGAAGGCGGGTCTTACGAGCAGTACTTC
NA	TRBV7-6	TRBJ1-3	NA	CASSITGSGNTIYF	TGTGCCAGCAGCATCACAGGGAGCGGAAACACCATATATTTT
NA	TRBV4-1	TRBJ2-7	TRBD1	CASSPEDRGAYEQYF	TGCGCCAGCAGCCCAGAGGACAGGGGTGCCTACGAGCAGTACTTC
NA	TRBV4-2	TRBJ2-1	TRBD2	CASSQGSGGAGDEQFF	TGTGCCAGCAGCCAAGGAAGCGGGGGGGCTGGAGATGAGCAGTTCTTC
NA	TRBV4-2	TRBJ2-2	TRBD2	CASSQETAGGYRSGELFF	TGTGCCAGCAGCCAAGAAACAGCGGGGGGGTATAGGTCCGGGGAGCTGTTTTTT
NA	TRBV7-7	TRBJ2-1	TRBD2	CASSSTSGGANEQFF	TGTGCTAGCAGCTCGACTAGCGGGGGGGCGAATGAGCAGTTCTTC
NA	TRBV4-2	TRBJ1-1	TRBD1	CASSLTGDDTEAFF	TGTGCCAGCAGCTTAACAGGGGATGACACTGAAGCTTTCTTT
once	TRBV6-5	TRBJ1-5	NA	CATSRGGSNQPQHF	TGTGCCACTTCACGGGGAGGGAGCAATCAGCCCCAGCATTTT
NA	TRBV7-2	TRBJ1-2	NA	CASSSQGSYGYTF	TGTGCCAGCAGCTCCCAGGGCTCCTATGGCTACACCTTC
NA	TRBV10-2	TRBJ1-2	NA	CASSQGPNYGYTF	TGCGCCAGCAGTCAGGGCCCTAACTATGGCTACACCTTC
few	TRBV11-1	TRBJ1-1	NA	CASSLGDTEAFF	TGTGCCAGCAGCTTAGGGGACACTGAAGCTTTCTTT
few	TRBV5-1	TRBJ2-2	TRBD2	CASSAAGTSGTGELFF	TGCGCCAGCAGCGCCGCCGGGACTAGCGGCACCGGGGAGCTGTTTTTT
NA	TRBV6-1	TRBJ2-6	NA	CASKGSGANVLTF	TGTGCCAGCAAGGGTTCTGGGGCCAACGTCCTGACTTTC
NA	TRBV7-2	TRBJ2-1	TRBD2	CASSPSGTSGYNEQFF	TGTGCCAGCAGCCCCTCCGGGACTAGCGGGTACAATGAGCAGTTCTTC
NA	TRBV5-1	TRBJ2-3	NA	CASSFGGFPDTQYF	TGCGCCAGCAGCTTTGGAGGGTTCCCAGATACGCAGTATTTT
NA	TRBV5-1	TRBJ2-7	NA	CASSLMASGDYEQYF	TGCGCCAGCAGCTTGATGGCTAGTGGGGATTACGAGCAGTACTTC
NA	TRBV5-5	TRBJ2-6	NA	CASSLGFGNSGANVLTF	TGTGCCAGCAGCTTGGGGTTCGGGAACTCTGGGGCCAACGTCCTGACTTTC
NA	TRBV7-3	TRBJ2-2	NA	CASSTGAPYTGELFF	TGTGCCAGCAGCACCGGCGCCCCTTACACCGGGGAGCTGTTTTTT
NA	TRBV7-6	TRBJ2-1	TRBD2	CASSSNRRTRGDNEQFF	TGTGCCAGCAGCTCAAATAGGAGGACTAGGGGAGACAATGAGCAGTTCTTC
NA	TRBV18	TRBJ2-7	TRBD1	CASSPTGTGYPAEQYF	TGTGCCAGCTCACCTACCGGGACAGGGTACCCGGCCGAGCAGTACTTC
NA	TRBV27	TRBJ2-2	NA	CASSPGFGTGELFF	TGTGCCAGCAGTCCGGGCTTTGGTACCGGGGAGCTGTTTTTT